This T cell receptor beta chain was sequenced during a study of cytomegalovirus exposure and HLA in healthy donors. A multiplex PCR was run with 60 Vbeta primers and 13 Jbeta primers. The protocol was immunoSEQ multiplex PCR, while the TCRdb copy is restricted to in-frame clones and leaves out a portion. The table has 150,000 to 200,000 clones, more than 70% seen once. Study findings and constraints: Association of a missense DCLRE1C variant with TCR beta V- and J-gene trimming was reported in a later analysis. TRBV6-2, TRBV6-3 and some other V segments were excluded as indistinguishable. HLA alleles were associated with some 17,000 TCR beta sequences in a later analysis at 0.05 false discovery rate.

Comments on this clone: Its matching antigen is unknown.

Trimming left V 2 bases short and J 0 bases short, with 20 bases between. The CDR3 extends over 19 amino acids. Germline loops: CDR1 SGHDN, CDR2 FVKESK. The chain is built from TRBV14 and TRBJ1-3, with no clear D. The sequencing sample was made of PBMCs. The receptor comes from a boy aged 2 to 9 in good health and CMV-seronegative. As DNA, the CDR3 is TGTGCCAGCAGCCAACACCGCATGGCGGGCGTCAGCTCTGGAAACACCATATATTTT. Its protein is CASSQHRMAGVSSGNTIYF.